This entry concerns a single TCR beta chain. CDR1 MGHRA and CDR2 YSYEKL come from the germline V gene. CDR3 length: 16 amino acids. Trimming cost V 2 bases and J 9 bases; bases outside gene matches: 11. Primers: 60 Vbeta forward and 13 Jbeta reverse. Sequencing used immunoSEQ multiplex PCR; TCRdb keeps in-frame clones, though not all of them. Among about 130,000 clones listed, 74% were seen once. This record comes from a study of cytomegalovirus exposure and HLA in healthy donors. Study summary: Most donors, 81% of roughly 400 genotyped, fell in the Caucasian-associated ancestry cluster.

The clonotype comes from a man aged 18 to 29 in good health and CMV-seropositive. The chain carries TRBV4-1 and TRBJ2-1; 9 bases match TRBD1. The sequencing input was PBMCs. CDR3 sequence: CASSQLADRGVGEQFF. The CDR3 DNA reads TGCGCCAGCAGCCAATTAGCGGACAGGGGTGTCGGTGAGCAGTTCTTC.